The 3 T cell receptor beta chains below were found in one sample sequenced in a study of cytomegalovirus exposure and HLA in healthy donors. The PCR employed 60 Vbeta primers together with 13 Jbeta primers. Clones were sequenced by immunoSEQ multiplex PCR, and TCRdb holds only the in-frame ones, with some missing. The sample records about 240,000 clones, 81% being singletons. Sequencing was carried out using PBMCs. The receptors originated from a woman aged 55 to 70 in good health and CMV-seropositive.

The chain has TRBV15 and TRBJ1-2; 9 bases agree with TRBD1. The germline V gene encodes CDR1 LNHNV and CDR2 YYDKDF (reference sequence). This CDR3 is 15 amino acids long. Unmatched junction bases numbered 6, after V lost 4 bases and J lost 3 bases. In nucleotides, the CDR3 is TGTGCCACCAGCATACCGGGACAGGGTCACTATGGCTACACCTTC. Amino acid sequence: CATSIPGQGHYGYTF.

This sequence joins TRBV30 and TRBJ2-5; the match to TRBD2 covers 7 bases. The J segment lost 8 bases and the V segment lost 5 bases, leaving 20 bases of the junction unmatched. Germline CDR1 and CDR2: GTSNPN and SVGIG (reference sequence). The length of the CDR3 is 16 residues. CDR3 sequence (DNA): TGTGCCTGGGGGGCCTCGGGGACCTCGGGAGGTAGTACCCAGTACTTC. It is translated as CAWGASGTSGGSTQYF.

This rearrangement joins TRBV12-5 to TRBJ2-4, with D tentatively TRBD2 (6 bases). This CDR3 spans 14 amino acids. V lost 1 base to trimming and J lost 4 bases, with 8 bases between them. From germline, CDR1 is LGHNT and CDR2 FRNRAP. The CDR3 loop reads CASGLDGGKNIQYF. Here the CDR3 DNA reads TGTGCTAGTGGTTTGGACGGGGGAAAAAACATTCAGTACTTC.